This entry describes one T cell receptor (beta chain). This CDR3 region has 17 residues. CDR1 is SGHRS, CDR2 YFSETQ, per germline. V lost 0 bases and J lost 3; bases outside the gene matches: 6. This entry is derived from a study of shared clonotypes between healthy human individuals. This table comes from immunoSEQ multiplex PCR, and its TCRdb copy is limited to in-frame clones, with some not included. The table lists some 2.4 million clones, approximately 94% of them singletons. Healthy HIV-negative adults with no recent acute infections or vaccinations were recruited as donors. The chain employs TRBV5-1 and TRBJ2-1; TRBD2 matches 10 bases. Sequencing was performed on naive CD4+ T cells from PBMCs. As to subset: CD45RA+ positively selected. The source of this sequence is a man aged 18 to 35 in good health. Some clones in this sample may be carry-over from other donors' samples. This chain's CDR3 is CASSLGLAGADYNEQFF. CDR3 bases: TGCGCCAGCAGCTTGGGGCTAGCGGGAGCGGACTACAATGAGCAGTTCTTC.